The present T cell receptor (beta chain) was sequenced within a study of T cell therapy after organ transplantation. Details on this clone: Its antigen remains unidentified.

Some clones are missing from TCRdb's copy, which holds only in-frame ones; the method was immunoSEQ multiplex PCR. The sample includes around 50,000 clones, approximately 94% seen only once; the top ten take roughly 3%. The sample consisted of CD8+ T cells from blood, taken before autologous CMV-specific T cell therapy. The sequence was collected from a human patient who had received a solid organ transplant and had CMV disease.

The CDR3 region has the DNA TGTGCCAGCAGCTCCGGACTAGCGGGAGGGCCAACCTCACGGGAGCAGTACTTC. It encodes CASSSGLAGGPTSREQYF. The gene calls are TRBV7-9 and TRBJ2-7; TRBD2 agrees at 15 bases. The CDR3 runs to 18 residues. Per germline, CDR1 SEHNR and CDR2 FQNEAQ (reference sequence). Trimming at V came to 4 bases and at J to 7 bases, leaving 14 bases not matched to a gene. Full variable domain (remainder filled in from reference TRBV7-9 and TRBJ2-7): DTGVSQNPRHKITKRGQNVTFRCDPISEHNRLYWYRQTLGQGPEFLTYFQNEAQLEKSRLLSDRFSAERPKGSFSTLEIQRTEQGDSAMYLCASSSGLAGGPTSREQYFGPGTRLTVT.